This TCR beta chain was identified in a study of OX40 agonist ivuxolimab in advanced cancers. As for this clone: No antigen is known for it.

This table comes from immunoSEQ multiplex PCR, and its TCRdb copy is limited to in-frame clones, with some not included. The sample includes tens of thousands of clones, around 84% of them seen just once. In germline, CDR1 is SQVTM, CDR2 ANQGSEA. V lost 6 bases, J lost 7 bases, and 21 bases stayed unmatched. This CDR3 contains 17 residues. General study points: On average, a greater number of expanded clones characterised CD8+ T cells relative to CD4+.

This sample comprised CD4+ or CD8+ T cells sorted from blood, obtained in a trial of the OX40 agonist ivuxolimab. The origin of this receptor is an adult with an advanced solid tumor such as melanoma, head and neck, liver or kidney cancer. The V gene is TRBV29-1, the J gene TRBJ2-3, with 8 positions matching TRBD2. The CDR3 loop reads CSVPSGLSRRGAYTQYF. CDR3 nucleotides: TGCAGCGTGCCTTCAGGCCTCTCTAGGCGGGGGGCCTATACGCAGTATTTT.